This T cell receptor beta chain originates from a study of control samples from healthy donors and cancer patients. Produced via immunoSEQ multiplex PCR; TCRdb's table is partial and in-frame only. Here the sample spans under 55,000 clones, approximately 90% being singletons. The germline gives CDR1 ENHRY, CDR2 SYGVKD. The CDR3 sequence is 13 residues long. V lost 6 bases and J 1 base, leaving 8 bases between the germline ends. The TCR originated in a middle-aged woman with head and neck cancer. J is TRBJ2-3 and V is TRBV10-3; D remains unclear. The sequencing input was PBMCs. CDR3 sequence reads: CAIRAQGTDTQYF. In DNA, the CDR3 is TGTGCCATCAGGGCCCAGGGCACAGATACGCAGTATTTT.